The sequence of this TCR beta chain was determined in a study of blood T cells in healthy people across ages. Study observations and caveats: From one million sequenced T cells, diversity estimates were lower bounds.

Donors each provided ten milliliters of peripheral blood. This clonotype was picked up a small number of times. The antigen is undetermined. From germline, CDR1 is MNHEY and CDR2 SVGEGT. The CDR3 has 13 amino acids. Sample-barcoded 5' priming and a J-beta primer mix drove a second PCR of about 7 to 12 cycles. Tagging of each cDNA molecule was performed by a template-switch adaptor with 12 random nucleotides. In TCRdb, the 5' RACE reads were re-called with MiXCR into one record per CDR3 protein. The data hold around 400,000 distinct CDR3 sequences, with more than 45% observed a single time. The sequenced material came from blood. The J gene is TRBJ2-7, the V gene TRBV6-2 or TRBV6-3; D remains ambiguous. Judging by the DNA end, TRBJ2-5 fits better; the J call may be wrong. This TCR was recovered from a man between 60 and 75 years old in good health. The CDR3 loop reads CASSQTPRETQYF. In DNA, the CDR3 is TGTGCCAGCAGCCAAACTCCCCGGGAGACCCAGTACTTC.